The 14 T cell receptor beta chains in this list originate from one sample, sequenced in a study of blood T cells in healthy people across ages (dated by TCRdb to between 2015 and 2016). The protocol used for the library was 5' RACE. TCRdb records Illumina HiSeq 2500 as the sequencer. The second PCR ran for roughly 7 to 12 cycles and used a J-beta primer mix along with a sample-barcoded 5' primer. TCRdb took the public reads, trimmed them with fastp at Q25, ran MiXCR for clone calling and kept in-frame beta chains. CDR3 protein sequences are deduplicated, and each keeps its most common genes and DNA. The sample table shows fewer than 650,000 distinct CDR3 sequences, and roughly a quarter are seen once. The biggest ten clones account for over 3.5% of the sample. The sample was also reused in another study, on T cells of mothers and their children.

Specimen: blood. These TCRs come from a boy between 2 and 10 years old in good health.

This clonotype occurred a few times. V and J are TRBV15 and TRBJ2-6; D is unresolved. Germline CDR1 is LNHNV and CDR2 is YYDKDF (reference sequence). CDR3 length: 14 amino acids. The ends were cut back, 4 bases at V and 4 bases at J, with 8 bases in the middle. The CDR3 protein is CATSTFGGANVLTF. The CDR3 DNA follows: TGTGCCACCAGCACCTTCGGGGGGGCCAACGTCCTGACTTTC.

The J gene is TRBJ2-3, the V gene TRBV7-2; 7 bases fit TRBD2. V shed 6 bases, J shed 2 bases, and the junction held 17 bases outside the gene matches. CDR3 length: 18 residues. Germline loops: CDR1 SGHTA, CDR2 FQGNSA. CDR3 region: CASRSQILVAGLTDTQYF. CDR3 sequence (DNA): TGTGCCAGCAGGTCTCAAATCTTAGTAGCGGGCCTCACAGATACGCAGTATTTT.

The chain is built from TRBV20-1 and TRBJ1-5; D not resolved. This CDR3 has 12 residues. Trimming cost V 0 bases and J 0 bases, with 0 bases left between them. Germline assignment: CDR1 DFQATT and CDR2 SNEGSKA (reference sequence). The CDR3 here is CSARDSNQPQHF. The CDR3 nucleotides are TGCAGTGCTAGAGATAGCAATCAGCCCCAGCATTTT.

In this sample, this clonotype turned up a few times. The DNA for the CDR3 is TGTGCCAGCAGTTTAGGAGGGGTTGGGGACTATGGCTACACCTTC. Encoded protein: CASSLGGVGDYGYTF. V and J are TRBV12-3 or TRBV12-4 and TRBJ1-2; D is possibly TRBD1 (5 bases). V was trimmed by 1 base and J by 3 bases, leaving 12 bases between them. CDR3 size: 15 residues.

The rearrangement links TRBV6-2 or TRBV6-3 to TRBJ2-2, with a tentative D call TRBD2 (6 bases). Between the trimmed V and J ends, which lost 10 bases and 5 bases, there was a span of 17 bases. Germline CDR1 is MNHEY and CDR2 is SVGEGT. This CDR3 contains 14 residues. CDR3 region: CATGDSGETGELFF. CDR3 bases: TGTGCCACGGGGGACTCTGGTGAGACCGGGGAGCTGTTTTTT.

The J gene is TRBJ2-5, the V gene TRBV10-1; the match to TRBD1 covers 11 bases. The J call may be in error: the DNA end matches TRBJ2-1 better. The CDR3 contains 16 residues. Germline loops: CDR1 WNHNN, CDR2 SYGVQD (reference sequence). The CDR3 DNA sequence: TGCGCCAGCAGTGAGGGACAGGGGGCAGTTAGAAATGAGCAGTTCTTC. This sequence encodes CASSEGQGAVRNEQFF.

This chain links TRBV18 with TRBJ1-1, with D unresolved. The V gene lost 4 bases and the J gene lost 7 bases, with 10 bases spanning the gap. CDR1 is KGHSH and CDR2 is LQKENI in the germline V gene. This CDR3 is 12 amino acids long. CDR3 loop: CASSRGPDEAFF. CDR3 DNA: TGTGCCAGCTCACGGGGTCCTGATGAAGCTTTCTTT.

This clonotype was detected only a few times. This chain connects TRBV21-1 to TRBJ2-3; TRBD1 is taken as the D call from the table, unchecked against the DNA. TRBV21-1 is marked as a pseudogene. The CDR3 contains 19 residues. DNA of the CDR3: TGTGCCAGCAGCAAAGTTGAGATCGGACAGGGGGCTTGCACAGATACGCAGTATTTT. Translation: CASSKVEIGQGACTDTQYF.

A word on this clonotype: Lacking the conserved final phenylalanine or tryptophan, this CDR3 likely reflects a read error. The V call is TRBV4-2, the J call TRBJ1-1; TRBD1 matches 8 bases. There are 15 residues in the CDR3. Germline CDR1 is LGHNA and CDR2 is YNFKEQ. V trimming: 3 bases; J trimming: 3 bases; junction bases outside the gene matches: 6. Here the CDR3 DNA reads TGTGCCAGCAGCCACACAGGGGGTTCAGACACTGAAGCTTTCCTT. Protein: CASSHTGGSDTEAFL.

This clonotype has a count of ten or more. The rearrangement joins TRBV9 to TRBJ2-1, with D possibly TRBD1 on 5 matching bases. Trimming took off 0 bases at V and 3 bases at J, with 13 bases between the two ends. The CDR3 is 16 amino acids. In germline, CDR1 is SGDLS, CDR2 YYNGEE. The CDR3 region has the DNA TGTGCCAGCAGCGTAGACAGGAGATTCGGCTACAATGAGCAGTTCTTC. Protein: CASSVDRRFGYNEQFF.

The chain uses TRBV7-9 and TRBJ2-5, with D possibly being TRBD2 (7 bases). The DNA end is more similar to TRBJ2-7, so the J call may be wrong. Germline lookup yields CDR1 SEHNR and CDR2 FQNEAQ (reference sequence). The CDR3 extends over 14 amino acids. Written as DNA, the CDR3 is TGTGCCAGCAGTCGAGGGGGGGACAACAGCGAGCAGTACTTC. Translation: CASSRGGDNSEQYF.

The rearrangement links TRBV20-1 to TRBJ2-5; 8 nucleotides line up with TRBD1. TRBJ2-1 explains the end of the DNA better; the J call may be wrong. The CDR3 extends over 14 amino acids. In germline, CDR1 is DFQATT, CDR2 SNEGSKA (reference sequence). The CDR3 nucleotides read TGCAGTGCTATTTTCGGACAGGGCGGAGGCGAGCAGTTCTTC. Its translation is CSAIFGQGGGEQFF.

On this clonotype itself: One junction end does not reproduce the germline sequence, and a read error may be involved. This chain connects TRBV7-9 to TRBJ2-7; D not certain. CDR3 length: 13 residues. Germline values: CDR1 SEHNR, CDR2 FQNEAQ (reference sequence). The CDR3 protein is CASSLAFGYGQYF. The CDR3, as DNA: TGTGCCAGCAGCTTAGCGTTTGGCTACGGGCAGTACTTC. Together with reference TRBV7-9 and TRBJ2-7, the CDR3 gives the full variable domain: DTGVSQNPRHKITKRGQNVTFRCDPISEHNRLYWYRQTLGQGPEFLTYFQNEAQLEKSRLLSDRFSAERPKGSFSTLEIQRTEQGDSAMYLCASSLAFGYGQYFGPGTRLTVT.

The gene calls are TRBV6-1 and TRBJ1-1; unclear D gene. Germline CDR1 reads MNHNS; CDR2 reads SASEGT. The CDR3 is 12 amino acids. V lost 3 bases and J 7 bases, leaving 9 bases between the germline ends. The CDR3 bases are TGTGCCAGCAGTGATTGGGCGCTTGAAGCTTTCTTT. This sequence encodes CASSDWALEAFF.